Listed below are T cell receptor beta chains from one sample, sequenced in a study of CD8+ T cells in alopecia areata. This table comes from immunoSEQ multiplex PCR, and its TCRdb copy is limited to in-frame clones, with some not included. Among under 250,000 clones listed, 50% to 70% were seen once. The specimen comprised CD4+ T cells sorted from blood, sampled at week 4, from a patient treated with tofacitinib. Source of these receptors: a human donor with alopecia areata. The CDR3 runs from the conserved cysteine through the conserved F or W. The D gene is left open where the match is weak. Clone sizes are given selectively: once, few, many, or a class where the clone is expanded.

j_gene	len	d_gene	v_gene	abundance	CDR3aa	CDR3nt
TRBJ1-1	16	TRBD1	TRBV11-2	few	CASRVGQGALGTEAFF	TGTGCCAGCCGGGTGGGACAGGGGGCGCTGGGCACTGAAGCTTTCTTT
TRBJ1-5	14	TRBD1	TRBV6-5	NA	CASSSGQGGQPQHF	TGTGCCAGCAGTTCAGGACAGGGGGGTCAGCCCCAGCATTTT
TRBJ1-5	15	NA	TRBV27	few	CASSLSLGMGQPQHF	TGTGCCAGCAGTTTATCGTTGGGGATGGGGCAGCCCCAGCATTTT
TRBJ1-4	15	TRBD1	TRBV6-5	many	CASSYGGTGGEKLFF	TGTGCCAGCAGTTACGGTGGGACAGGTGGTGAAAAACTGTTTTTT
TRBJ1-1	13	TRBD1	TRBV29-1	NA	CSVEKQGEPEAFF	TGCAGCGTTGAGAAACAGGGGGAACCTGAAGCTTTCTTT
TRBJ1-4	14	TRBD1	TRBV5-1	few	CASSTGDPFEKLFF	TGCGCCAGCTCCACAGGGGACCCGTTTGAAAAACTGTTTTTT
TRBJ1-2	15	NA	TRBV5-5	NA	CASSLNPAVDYGYTF	TGTGCCAGCAGCTTGAATCCAGCGGTGGACTATGGCTACACCTTC
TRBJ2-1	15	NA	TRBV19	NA	CASSIALGGADEQFF	TGTGCCAGTAGTATAGCTTTGGGGGGGGCCGATGAGCAGTTCTTC
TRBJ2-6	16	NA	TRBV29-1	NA	CSVLPTGSSGANVLTF	TGCAGCGTCCTTCCAACAGGGAGCTCTGGGGCCAACGTCCTGACTTTC
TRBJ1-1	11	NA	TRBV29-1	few	CSALLQAEAFF	TGCAGCGCTTTACTACAGGCTGAAGCTTTCTTT
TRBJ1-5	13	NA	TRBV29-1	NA	CSVVGDGNQPQHF	TGCAGCGTTGTGGGGGATGGCAATCAGCCCCAGCATTTT
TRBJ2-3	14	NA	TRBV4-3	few	CASSHRGSTDTQYF	TGCGCCAGCAGCCACCGGGGGAGTACAGATACGCAGTATTTT
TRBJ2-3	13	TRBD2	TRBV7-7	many	CASSALAGHTQYF	TGTGCCAGCAGCGCTCTAGCGGGGCATACGCAGTATTTT
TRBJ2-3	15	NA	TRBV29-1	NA	CSVESSTASTDTQYF	TGCAGCGTTGAGTCCTCCACCGCTAGCACAGATACGCAGTATTTT
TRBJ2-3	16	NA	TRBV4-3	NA	CASSQDRAGTTDTQYF	TGCGCCAGCAGCCAAGATCGTGCTGGTACCACAGATACGCAGTATTTT
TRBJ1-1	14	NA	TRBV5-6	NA	CASSLGVFNTEAFF	TGTGCCAGCAGCTTAGGGGTGTTCAACACTGAAGCTTTCTTT
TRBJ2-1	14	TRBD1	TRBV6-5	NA	CASSRDRGYNEQFF	TGTGCCAGCAGCCGGGACAGGGGCTACAATGAGCAGTTCTTC
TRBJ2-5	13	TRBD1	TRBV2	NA	CATEGQTQETQYF	TGTGCCACCGAGGGACAGACCCAAGAGACCCAGTACTTC